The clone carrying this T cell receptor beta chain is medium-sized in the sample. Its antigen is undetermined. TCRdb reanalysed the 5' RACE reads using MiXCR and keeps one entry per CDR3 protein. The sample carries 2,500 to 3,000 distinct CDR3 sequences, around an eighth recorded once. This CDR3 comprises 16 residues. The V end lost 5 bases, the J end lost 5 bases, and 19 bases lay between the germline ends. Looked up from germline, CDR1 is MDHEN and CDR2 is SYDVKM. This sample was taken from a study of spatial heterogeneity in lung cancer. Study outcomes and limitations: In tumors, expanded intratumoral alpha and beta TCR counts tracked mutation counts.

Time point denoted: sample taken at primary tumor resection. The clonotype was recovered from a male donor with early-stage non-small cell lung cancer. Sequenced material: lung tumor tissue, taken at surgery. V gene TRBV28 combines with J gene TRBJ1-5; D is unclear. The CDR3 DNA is TGTGCCAGCAGTGATCTGGACGGCGTTTCTCATCAGCCCCAGCATTTT. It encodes CASSDLDGVSHQPQHF.